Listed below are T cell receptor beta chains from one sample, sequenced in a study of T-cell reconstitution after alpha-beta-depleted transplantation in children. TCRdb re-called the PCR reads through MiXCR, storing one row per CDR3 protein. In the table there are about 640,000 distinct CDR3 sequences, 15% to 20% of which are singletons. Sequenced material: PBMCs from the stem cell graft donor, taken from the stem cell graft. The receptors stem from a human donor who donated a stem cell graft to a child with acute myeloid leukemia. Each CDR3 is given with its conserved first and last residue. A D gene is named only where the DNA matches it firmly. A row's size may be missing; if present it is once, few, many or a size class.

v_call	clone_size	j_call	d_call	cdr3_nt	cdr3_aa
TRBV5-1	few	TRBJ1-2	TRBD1	TGCGCCAGCAGCCGGGACAGGGGGGAATATGGCTACACCTTC	CASSRDRGEYGYTF
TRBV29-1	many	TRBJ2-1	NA	TGCAGCGTTGTAAGGCAGGGACCGGTCAATGAGCAGTTCTTC	CSVVRQGPVNEQFF
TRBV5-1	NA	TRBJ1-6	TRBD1	TGCGCCAGCAGCTTAGGACACGACAGGGGGCATCTAGTTTCACCCCTCCACTTT	CASSLGHDRGHLVSPLHF
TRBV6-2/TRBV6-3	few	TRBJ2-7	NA	TGTGCCAGCACCCCTCAGGTAACCTACGAGCAGTACTTC	CASTPQVTYEQYF
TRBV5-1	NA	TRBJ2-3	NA	TGCGCCAGCAGCTTAGCTACGACCACACCCACAGATACGCAGTATTTT	CASSLATTTPTDTQYF
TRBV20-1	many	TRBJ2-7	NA	TGCAGTGCTAGGGAGGGGATTGGGTCCTACGAGCAGTACTTC	CSAREGIGSYEQYF
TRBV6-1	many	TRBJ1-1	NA	TGTGCCAGCACCCCATCCGGGATCTCGAACACTGAAGCTTTCTTT	CASTPSGISNTEAFF
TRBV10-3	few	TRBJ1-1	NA	TGTGCCATCAGTGAGTCCCCACAGGGCACCGACACTGAAGCTTTCTTT	CAISESPQGTDTEAFF
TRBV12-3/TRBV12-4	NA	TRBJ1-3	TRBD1	TGTGCCAGCAATAGACAGGGCCGTAGCTCTGGAAACACCATATATTTT	CASNRQGRSSGNTIYF
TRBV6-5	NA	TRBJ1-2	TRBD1	TGTGCCAGCAGTTACGAACCAGGGGGGGGGCTTGACTATGGCTACACCTTC	CASSYEPGGGLDYGYTF
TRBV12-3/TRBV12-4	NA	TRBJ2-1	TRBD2	TGTGCCAGCAGCTCCGGAGGGCTAGCGGGGGACAATGAGCAGTTCTTC	CASSSGGLAGDNEQFF
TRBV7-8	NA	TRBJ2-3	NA	TGTGCCAGCAGCTTAGGAGGGATACGCACAGATACGCAGTATTTT	CASSLGGIRTDTQYF
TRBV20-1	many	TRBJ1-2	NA	TGCAGTGCTAGAGTACGCAGTAGCCTCTATGGCTACACCTTC	CSARVRSSLYGYTF
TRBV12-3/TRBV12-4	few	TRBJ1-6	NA	TGTGCCAGCAGCCGTTTGGACAGCTCCTATAATTCACCCCTCCACTTT	CASSRLDSSYNSPLHF
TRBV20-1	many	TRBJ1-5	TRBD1	TGCAGTGCCCCGGGGACAGGGGGTAGCAATCAGCCCCAGCATTTT	CSAPGTGGSNQPQHF
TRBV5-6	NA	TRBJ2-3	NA	TGTGCCAGCAGCTTGAATCAGGATACGCAGTATTTT	CASSLNQDTQYF
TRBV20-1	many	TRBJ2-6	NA	TGCAGTGCCCTTACACAGGGTGAGAGCTCTGGGGCCAACGTCCTGACTTTC	CSALTQGESSGANVLTF
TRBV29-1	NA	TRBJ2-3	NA	TGCAGCGTTGAGACTATCCCAGATACGCAGTATTTT	CSVETIPDTQYF
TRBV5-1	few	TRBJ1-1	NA	TGCGCCAGCAGATTTCACATGAACACTGAAGCTTTCTTT	CASRFHMNTEAFF
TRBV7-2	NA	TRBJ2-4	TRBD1	TGTGCCAGCAGTTACACAGGGGGCGAGTCCAAAAACATTCAGTACTTC	CASSYTGGESKNIQYF
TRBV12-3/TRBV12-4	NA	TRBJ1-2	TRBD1	TGTGCCAGCAGTTTATCGACAGGGATCGGCTACACCTTC	CASSLSTGIGYTF
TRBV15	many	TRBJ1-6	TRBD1	TGTGCCACCAGCGGACCCCGGAGGGACAGGGGGAATTCACCCCTCCACTTT	CATSGPRRDRGNSPLHF
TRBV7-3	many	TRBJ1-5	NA	TGTGCCAGCAGCTTAATGGGGATCGGGGCCAGCCAGCCCCAGCATTTT	CASSLMGIGASQPQHF
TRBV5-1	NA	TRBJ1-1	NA	TGCGCCAGCAGCTTGATGGTGGGTTACACTGAAGCTTTCTTT	CASSLMVGYTEAFF
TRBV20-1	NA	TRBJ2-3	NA	TGCAGTGCTAGAGATTCCGGGGCTGGGACAGATACGCAGTATTTT	CSARDSGAGTDTQYF
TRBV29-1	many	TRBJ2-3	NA	TGCAGCGTTCTCATGGGGGATACGCAGTATTTT	CSVLMGDTQYF
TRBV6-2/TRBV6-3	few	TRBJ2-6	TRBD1	TGTGCCAGCAGTCACAGGGGAACTGGGGCCAACGTCCTGACTTTC	CASSHRGTGANVLTF
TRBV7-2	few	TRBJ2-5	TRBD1	TGTGCCAGCAGCTTCCCTCGGGACAGGGAGACCCAGTACTTC	CASSFPRDRETQYF
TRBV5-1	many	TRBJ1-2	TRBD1	TGCGCCAGCAGCTTGGTATTTTTGGGACAGAACTATGGCTACACCTTC	CASSLVFLGQNYGYTF
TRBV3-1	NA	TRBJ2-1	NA	TGTGCCAGCAGTCGAATCACCGGCCGACACAGACGTGACAATGAGCAGTTCTTC	CASSRITGRHRRDNEQFF
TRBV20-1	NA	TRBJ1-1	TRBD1	TGCAGTGCTAGAGATCCCCAGGGGGGGGACACTGAAGCTTTCTTT	CSARDPQGGDTEAFF